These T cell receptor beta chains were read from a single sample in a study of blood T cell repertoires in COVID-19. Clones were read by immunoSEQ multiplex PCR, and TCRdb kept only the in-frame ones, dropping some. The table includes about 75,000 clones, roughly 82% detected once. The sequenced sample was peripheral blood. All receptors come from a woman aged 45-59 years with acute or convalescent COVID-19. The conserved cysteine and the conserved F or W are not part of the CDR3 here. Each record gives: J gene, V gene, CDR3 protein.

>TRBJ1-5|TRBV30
AWSRRQGGNQPQH
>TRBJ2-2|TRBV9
ASSPSGTGTGNTGELF
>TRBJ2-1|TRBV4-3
ASSQAGDNEQF
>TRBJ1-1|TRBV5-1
ASSLALTGGVTEAF
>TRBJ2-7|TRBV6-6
ASSLLQGYEQY
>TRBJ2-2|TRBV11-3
ASSLDLGTGELF
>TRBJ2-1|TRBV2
ASRDLDNEQF
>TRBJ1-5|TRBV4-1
ASSQAGTASNQPQH
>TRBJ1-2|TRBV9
ASSVVANYGYT
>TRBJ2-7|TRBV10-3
ATRGGLPPDEQY
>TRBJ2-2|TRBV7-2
ASSPTGGTGELF